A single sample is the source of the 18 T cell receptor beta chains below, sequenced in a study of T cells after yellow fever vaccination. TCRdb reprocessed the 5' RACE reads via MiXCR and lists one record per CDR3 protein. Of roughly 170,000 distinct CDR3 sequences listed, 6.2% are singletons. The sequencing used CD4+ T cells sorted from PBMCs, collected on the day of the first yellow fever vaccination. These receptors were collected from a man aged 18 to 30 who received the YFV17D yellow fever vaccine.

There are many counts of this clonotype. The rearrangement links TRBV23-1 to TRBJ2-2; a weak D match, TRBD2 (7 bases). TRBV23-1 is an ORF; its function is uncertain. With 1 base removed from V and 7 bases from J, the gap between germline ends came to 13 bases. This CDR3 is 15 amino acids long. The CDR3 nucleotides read TGCGCCAGCAGTCAATTCCGGGGGGCGGACGGGGAGCTGTTTTTT. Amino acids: CASSQFRGADGELFF.

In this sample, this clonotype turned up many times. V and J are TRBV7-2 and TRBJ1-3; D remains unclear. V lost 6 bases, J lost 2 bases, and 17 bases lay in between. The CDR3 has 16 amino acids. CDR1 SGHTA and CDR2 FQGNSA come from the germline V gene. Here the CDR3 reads CASRFSGQDAGNTIYF. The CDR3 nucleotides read TGTGCCAGCAGATTTTCAGGCCAGGACGCTGGAAACACCATATATTTT.

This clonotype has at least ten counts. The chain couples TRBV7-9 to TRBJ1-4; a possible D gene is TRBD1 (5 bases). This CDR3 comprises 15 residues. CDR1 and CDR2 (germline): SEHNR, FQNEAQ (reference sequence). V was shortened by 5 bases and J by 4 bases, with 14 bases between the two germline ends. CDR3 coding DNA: TGTGCCAGCAGCCCTAGAACAGGCAATAATGAAAAACTGTTTTTT. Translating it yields CASSPRTGNNEKLFF.

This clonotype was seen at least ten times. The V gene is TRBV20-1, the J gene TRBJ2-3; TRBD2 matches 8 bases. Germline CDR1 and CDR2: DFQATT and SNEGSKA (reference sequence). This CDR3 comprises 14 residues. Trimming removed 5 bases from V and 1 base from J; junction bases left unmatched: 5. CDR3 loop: CSASSAGGTDTQYF. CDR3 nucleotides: TGCAGTGCTTCTTCAGCGGGGGGCACAGATACGCAGTATTTT.

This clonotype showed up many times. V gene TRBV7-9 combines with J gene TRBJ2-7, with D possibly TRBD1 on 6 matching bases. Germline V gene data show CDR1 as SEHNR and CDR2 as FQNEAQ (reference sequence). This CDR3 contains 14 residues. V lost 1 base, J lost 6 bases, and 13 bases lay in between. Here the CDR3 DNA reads TGTGCCAGCAGCTTAGGGGGGACATTGAGCGAGCAGTACTTC. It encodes CASSLGGTLSEQYF.

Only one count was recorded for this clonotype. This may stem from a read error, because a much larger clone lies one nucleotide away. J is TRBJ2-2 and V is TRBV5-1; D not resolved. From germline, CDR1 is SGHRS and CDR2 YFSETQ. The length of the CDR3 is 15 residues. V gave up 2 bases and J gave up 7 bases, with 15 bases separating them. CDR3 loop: CASSFFRWAVGELFF. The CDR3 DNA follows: TGCGCCAGCAGCTTCTTTCGTTGGGCTGTCGGGGAGCTGTTTTTT.

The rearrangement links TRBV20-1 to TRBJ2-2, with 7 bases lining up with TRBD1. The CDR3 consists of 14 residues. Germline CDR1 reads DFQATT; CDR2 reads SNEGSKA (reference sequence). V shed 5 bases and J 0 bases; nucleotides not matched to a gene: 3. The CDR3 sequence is CSASGQANTGELFF. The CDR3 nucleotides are TGCAGTGCTTCCGGACAGGCGAACACCGGGGAGCTGTTTTTT.

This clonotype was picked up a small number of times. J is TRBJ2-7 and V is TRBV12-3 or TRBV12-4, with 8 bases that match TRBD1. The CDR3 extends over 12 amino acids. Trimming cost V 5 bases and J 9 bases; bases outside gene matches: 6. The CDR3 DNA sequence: TGTGCCAGCAGTCAAGGGACAGGCGGGCAGTACGTC. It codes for CASSQGTGGQYV.

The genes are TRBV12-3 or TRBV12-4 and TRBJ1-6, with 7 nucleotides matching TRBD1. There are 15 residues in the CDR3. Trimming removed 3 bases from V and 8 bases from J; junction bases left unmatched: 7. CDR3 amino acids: CASSFAGTDYSPLHF. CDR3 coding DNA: TGTGCCAGCAGTTTCGCCGGGACAGATTATTCACCCCTCCACTTT.

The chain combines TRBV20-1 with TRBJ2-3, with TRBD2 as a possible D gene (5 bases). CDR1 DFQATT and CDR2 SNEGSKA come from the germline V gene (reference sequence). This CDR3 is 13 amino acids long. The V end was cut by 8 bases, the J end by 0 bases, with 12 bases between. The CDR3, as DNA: TGCAGTCCGGACTGGACCAGCACAGATACGCAGTATTTT. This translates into CSPDWTSTDTQYF.

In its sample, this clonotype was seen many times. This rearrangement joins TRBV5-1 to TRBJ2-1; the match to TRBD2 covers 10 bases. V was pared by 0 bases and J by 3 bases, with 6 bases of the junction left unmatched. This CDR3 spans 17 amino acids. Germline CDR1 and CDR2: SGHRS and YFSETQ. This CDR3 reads CASSLVPLAGNYNEQFF. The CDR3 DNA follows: TGCGCCAGCAGCTTGGTCCCACTAGCGGGGAACTACAATGAGCAGTTCTTC.

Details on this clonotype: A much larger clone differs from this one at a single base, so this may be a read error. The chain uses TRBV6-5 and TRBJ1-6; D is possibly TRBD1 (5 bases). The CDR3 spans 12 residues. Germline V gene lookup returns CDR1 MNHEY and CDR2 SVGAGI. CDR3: CSTSAGLGPLHF. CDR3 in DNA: TGTTCCACCTCGGCAGGGCTGGGACCCCTCCACTTT.

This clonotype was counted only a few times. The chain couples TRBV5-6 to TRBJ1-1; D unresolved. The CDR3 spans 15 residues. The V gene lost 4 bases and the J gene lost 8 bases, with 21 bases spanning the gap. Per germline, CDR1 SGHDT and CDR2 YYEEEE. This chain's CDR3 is CASSIITQQKGEAFF. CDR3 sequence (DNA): TGTGCCAGCAGCATTATAACCCAACAGAAAGGGGAAGCTTTCTTT.

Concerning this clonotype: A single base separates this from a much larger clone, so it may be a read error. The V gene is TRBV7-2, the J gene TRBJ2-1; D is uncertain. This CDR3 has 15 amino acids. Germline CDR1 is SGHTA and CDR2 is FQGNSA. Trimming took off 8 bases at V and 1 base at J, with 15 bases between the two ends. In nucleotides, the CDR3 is TGTGCCAGCGGCCCGGGCGTGGGGTCCTACAATGAGCAGTTCTTC. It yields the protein CASGPGVGSYNEQFF.

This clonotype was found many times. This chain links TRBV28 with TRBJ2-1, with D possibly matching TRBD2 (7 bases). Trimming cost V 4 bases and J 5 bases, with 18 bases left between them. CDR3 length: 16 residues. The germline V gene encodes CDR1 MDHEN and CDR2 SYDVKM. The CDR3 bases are TGTGCCAGCAGTTCAATTGTAAGGGGGGGGAACAATGAGCAGTTCTTC. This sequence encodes CASSSIVRGGNNEQFF.

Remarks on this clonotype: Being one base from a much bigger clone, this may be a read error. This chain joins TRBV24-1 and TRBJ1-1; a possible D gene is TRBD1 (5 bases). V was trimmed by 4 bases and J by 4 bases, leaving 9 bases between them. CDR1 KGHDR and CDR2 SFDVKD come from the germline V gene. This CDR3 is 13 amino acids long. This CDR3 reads CATSEHRTTEAFF. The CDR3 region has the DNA TGTGCCACCAGTGAACACAGGACCACTGAAGCTTTCTTT.

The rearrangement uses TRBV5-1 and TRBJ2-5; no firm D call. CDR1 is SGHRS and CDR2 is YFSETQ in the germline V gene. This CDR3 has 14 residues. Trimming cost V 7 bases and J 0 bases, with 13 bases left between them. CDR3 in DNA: TGCGCCAGCCAAAAAGGGAACAACCAAGAGACCCAGTACTTC. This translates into CASQKGNNQETQYF. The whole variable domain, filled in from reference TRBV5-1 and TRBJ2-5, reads KAGVTQTPRYLIKTRGQQVTLSCSPISGHRSVSWYQQTPGQGLQFLFEYFSETQRNKGNFPGRFSGRQFSNSRSEMNVSTLELGDSALYLCASQKGNNQETQYFGPGTRLLVL.

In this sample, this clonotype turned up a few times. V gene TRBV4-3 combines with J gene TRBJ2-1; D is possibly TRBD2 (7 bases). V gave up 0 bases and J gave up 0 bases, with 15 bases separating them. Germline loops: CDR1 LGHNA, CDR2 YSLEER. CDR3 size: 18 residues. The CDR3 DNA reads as TGCGCCAGCAGCCAAGAGGTTGCGGGGGCTAGCTCCTACAATGAGCAGTTCTTC. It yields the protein CASSQEVAGASSYNEQFF.